In this sample, the clone carrying this T cell receptor beta chain turned up a few times. Its antigen is unidentified. Time point indicated: sample taken at primary tumor resection. Frozen PBMC, nontumor lung or tumor provided whole RNA, which was sequenced unsorted. Patients with untreated early-stage non-small cell lung cancer, numbering around 72, were the donors. V shed 6 bases and J shed 1 base, with 15 bases lying between them. CDR3 length: 15 residues. Per germline, CDR1 MNHEY and CDR2 SVGAGI. The presence of a unique molecular identifier marked each TCR cDNA molecule. MiXCR, run by TCRdb on the 5' RACE reads, gives a single entry per CDR3 protein. The sample has some 45,000 distinct CDR3 sequences; roughly 10% are singletons. The data belong to a study of spatial heterogeneity in lung cancer. Overall study findings and caveats: Ubiquitous expanded tumor TCRs were observed in blood more at resection than follow-up.

Material: PBMCs, obtained at surgery. The chain links TRBV6-5 to TRBJ1-1, with D possibly TRBD1 on 5 matching bases. This clonotype was sampled from a female donor with early-stage non-small cell lung cancer. CDR3 amino acids: CASRILTGSNTEAFF. Written as DNA, the CDR3 is TGTGCCAGCAGAATCCTTACAGGATCGAACACTGAAGCTTTCTTT.